The 28 T cell receptor beta chains below all came from one sample that was sequenced in a study of shared clonotypes between healthy human individuals. Here immunoSEQ multiplex PCR was the method, and the copy in TCRdb shows in-frame clones only, minus some. This table has 1.5 million to 1.9 million clones, 98% appearing once. Sequenced: naive CD4+ T cells sorted from blood. Subset noted: CD45RA+ positively selected. The origin of the receptors is a man aged 25 to 45 in good health.

This rearrangement joins TRBV2 to TRBJ2-1; 7 bases fit TRBD2. Losses at the gene ends were 6 bases for V and 8 bases for J; bases not matched to a gene: 4. Germline CDR1 reads SNHLY; CDR2 reads FYNNEI. The CDR3 totals 12 residues. The CDR3 DNA reads as TGTGCCAGCAGACGCACTAGCGATGAGCAGTTCTTC. Translation gives CASRRTSDEQFF.

The chain carries TRBV5-4 and TRBJ1-2; D possibly corresponds to TRBD1 (6 bases). Trimming shortened V by 3 bases and J by 7 bases, and 19 bases separated the two germline ends. CDR1 and CDR2 (germline): SGHNT, YYREEE (reference sequence). The CDR3 runs 15 residues. The CDR3 nucleotides read TGTGCCAGCAGCTCCCCGGGCAGGGGCGCCTTTGGCTACACCTTC. Its protein product is CASSSPGRGAFGYTF.

On this clone itself: The same CDR3 can be traced to other DNA sequences in this sample. The chain joins TRBV18 to TRBJ2-2; D not resolved. This CDR3 region has 13 residues. Germline CDR1 reads KGHSH; CDR2 reads LQKENI. V dropped 2 bases and J dropped 2 bases, with 3 bases sitting between them. The CDR3 here is CASSPSNTGELFF. CDR3 DNA: TGTGCCAGCTCACCATCCAACACCGGGGAGCTGTTTTTT. Full variable domain (missing parts from reference TRBV18 and TRBJ2-2): NAGVMQNPRHLVRRRGQEARLRCSPMKGHSHVYWYRQLPEEGLKFMVYLQKENIIDESGMPKERFSAEFPKEGPSILRIQQVVRGDSAAYFCASSPSNTGELFFGEGSRLTVL.

The V and J genes are TRBV25-1 and TRBJ2-1; D gene unclear. This CDR3 spans 10 amino acids. Trimming cost V 2 bases and J 11 bases, with 4 bases left between them. The germline CDR1 and CDR2 sequences are MGHDK and SYGVNS. CDR3 amino acids: CASSELKQFF. DNA of the CDR3: TGTGCCAGCAGTGAACTGAAGCAGTTCTTC.

The J gene is TRBJ2-1, the V gene TRBV27; 11 nucleotides line up with TRBD2. Germline values: CDR1 MNHEY, CDR2 SMNVEV (reference sequence). CDR3 size: 14 residues. Losses at the gene ends were 8 bases for V and 5 bases for J; bases not matched to a gene: 5. The CDR3 nucleotides are TGTGCCAGCCGTAGCGGGAGGGCGCACAATGAGCAGTTCTTC. Translated: CASRSGRAHNEQFF.

The chain joins TRBV9 to TRBJ2-1; 12 bases fit TRBD2. In germline, CDR1 is SGDLS, CDR2 YYNGEE. This CDR3 has 20 residues. V was clipped by 4 bases and J by 0 bases; unmatched bases: 14. CDR3 in amino acids: CASSIDPLAGGQSSYNEQFF. The CDR3 coding sequence is TGTGCCAGCAGCATAGATCCTCTAGCGGGAGGGCAAAGCTCCTACAATGAGCAGTTCTTC.

The chain links TRBV6-5 to TRBJ1-3; D ambiguous. Looked up from germline, CDR1 is MNHEY and CDR2 is SVGAGI. The CDR3 has 14 residues. Trimming pared 4 bases from V and 2 bases from J, leaving 9 bases between. The DNA for the CDR3 is TGTGCCAGCAGTTCCGCCCCCCCTGGAAACACCATATATTTT. Its translation: CASSSAPPGNTIYF.

Written as DNA, the CDR3 is TGTGCCACCAGCAGAGGGGGTATTAGCTTCGTCACTGGAAACACCATATATTTT. It specifies CATSRGGISFVTGNTIYF. The chain recombines TRBV15 with TRBJ1-3; D unclear. The CDR3 spans 18 residues. The germline V and J ends were trimmed by 1 base and 2 bases, with 18 bases remaining between them. Germline V gene lookup returns CDR1 LNHNV and CDR2 YYDKDF (reference sequence).

V gene TRBV7-8 combines with J gene TRBJ1-5; D is perhaps TRBD1 (5 bases). From germline, CDR1 is SGHVS and CDR2 FQNEAQ. Trimming shortened V by 3 bases and J by 2 bases, and 11 bases separated the two germline ends. The CDR3 consists of 15 residues. CDR3 DNA: TGTGCCAGCAGCTTCCGGGACCCCGGCAATCAGCCCCAGCATTTT. This gives the protein CASSFRDPGNQPQHF.

This chain connects TRBV9 to TRBJ2-5, with D possibly TRBD1 on 5 matching bases. The CDR3 sequence is 15 residues long. The V gene's germline CDR1 is SGDLS and CDR2 YYNGEE. Trimming left V 0 bases short and J 3 bases short, with 12 bases between. The DNA for the CDR3 is TGTGCCAGCAGCGTAGGCCCGGACAAGGAAGAGACCCAGTACTTC. As protein: CASSVGPDKEETQYF.

The chain combines TRBV6-1 with TRBJ2-1; tentative D call: TRBD2 (5 bases). Germline assignment: CDR1 MNHNS and CDR2 SASEGT. Deletions cut 7 bases from V and 2 bases from J, with 9 bases between. There are 13 residues in the CDR3. The CDR3 DNA reads as TGTGCCAGCAATGAGGGTCCCTACAATGAGCAGTTCTTC. Protein: CASNEGPYNEQFF.

This clone occurred once. The rearrangement uses TRBV28 and TRBJ1-5, with D hard to call. Germline values: CDR1 MDHEN, CDR2 SYDVKM. V lost 8 bases and J lost 1, with 21 bases in between. The CDR3 has 17 amino acids. The CDR3 DNA follows: TGTGCCAGCGGCCTACAGTACCGGCCCACGAGCAATCAGCCCCAGCATTTT. The encoded protein is CASGLQYRPTSNQPQHF.

The chain is built from TRBV5-4 and TRBJ2-6; D unclear. Trimming shortened V by 2 bases and J by 1 base, and 13 bases separated the two germline ends. The CDR3 has 17 residues. CDR1 is SGHNT, CDR2 YYREEE, per germline (reference sequence). CDR3 residues: CASSFYGTISGANVLTF. The DNA for the CDR3 is TGTGCCAGCAGCTTTTACGGTACGATATCTGGGGCCAACGTCCTGACTTTC.

This clone was detected once. This chain links TRBV19 with TRBJ1-5; D is ambiguous. The germline gives CDR1 LNHDA, CDR2 SQIVND (reference sequence). With 0 bases removed from V and 6 bases from J, the gap between germline ends came to 6 bases. The CDR3 sequence is 13 residues long. CDR3 sequence: CASSIDLRQPQHF. Written as DNA, the CDR3 is TGTGCCAGTAGTATAGACCTCCGTCAGCCCCAGCATTTT. Based on the CDR3 plus reference TRBV19 and TRBJ1-5, the full variable domain is DGGITQSPKYLFRKEGQNVTLSCEQNLNHDAMYWYRQDPGQGLRLIYYSQIVNDFQKGDIAEGYSVSREKKESFPLTVTSAQKNPTAFYLCASSIDLRQPQHFGDGTRLSIL.

This clone was seen just once. This rearrangement joins TRBV27 to TRBJ2-1; possibly TRBD1 or TRBD2 for D (6 bases each). V was cut by 6 bases and J by 8 bases, with 17 bases left in between. Germline CDR1 is MNHEY and CDR2 is SMNVEV (reference sequence). The length of the CDR3 is 14 residues. The CDR3 reads CASRGWGAADEQFF. CDR3 bases: TGTGCCAGCAGGGGATGGGGGGCGGCCGATGAGCAGTTCTTC.

This rearrangement joins TRBV28 to TRBJ2-7, with D perhaps TRBD1 (6 bases). Between the trimmed V and J ends, which lost 8 bases and 4 bases, there was a span of 18 bases. Looked up from germline, CDR1 is MDHEN and CDR2 is SYDVKM. This CDR3 has 14 residues. The CDR3 reads CASALAGAYYEQYF. CDR3 bases: TGTGCCAGCGCCCTGGCAGGGGCGTATTACGAGCAGTACTTC.

This clone was observed a handful of times. The V call is TRBV5-4, the J call TRBJ1-2; D uncertain. Germline assignment: CDR1 SGHNT and CDR2 YYREEE (reference sequence). The CDR3 spans 12 residues. V lost 0 bases, J lost 4 bases, and 4 bases lay in between. The CDR3 DNA reads as TGTGCCAGCAGCTTGGAGAGCTATGGCTACACCTTC. Translating it yields CASSLESYGYTF.

J is TRBJ2-3 and V is TRBV10-3; 10 nucleotides match TRBD2. The ends lost 8 bases at V and 5 bases at J; junction bases unmatched: 13. CDR1 is ENHRY and CDR2 is SYGVKD in the germline V gene. The CDR3 covers 16 residues. CDR3 residues: CAIAQVAGGRGDTQYF. The DNA of the CDR3 is TGTGCCATCGCGCAAGTAGCGGGAGGTCGGGGAGATACGCAGTATTTT.

The chain joins TRBV10-1 to TRBJ2-5; perhaps TRBD2 as D (5 bases). Germline V CDR1 and CDR2: WNHNN, SYGVQD (reference sequence). The CDR3 is 15 amino acids. V lost 0 bases to trimming and J lost 5 bases, with 13 bases between them. CDR3 in amino acids: CASSESSRDQETQYF. In nucleotides, the CDR3 is TGCGCCAGCAGTGAGTCATCTCGGGATCAGGAGACCCAGTACTTC.

This chain links TRBV7-2 with TRBJ2-1; D remains ambiguous. The germline V and J ends were trimmed by 4 bases and 14 bases, with 18 bases remaining between them. This CDR3 is built from 13 residues. Germline CDR1 SGHTA, CDR2 FQGNSA. CDR3 sequence (DNA): TGTGCCAGCAGCTCCCCCGGGCCCCCCACAGAGTTCTTC. As protein: CASSSPGPPTEFF. Supplemented by reference TRBV7-2 and TRBJ2-1, the full variable domain reads GAGVSQSPSNKVTEKGKDVELRCDPISGHTALYWYRQSLGQGLEFLIYFQGNSAPDKSGLPSDRFSAERTGGSVSTLTIQRTQQEDSAVYLCASSSPGPPTEFFGPGTRLTVL.

About this clone: Other DNA sequences in the sample encode the same CDR3. The rearrangement joins TRBV7-9 to TRBJ2-1; D remains unclear. Germline assignment: CDR1 SEHNR and CDR2 FQNEAQ (reference sequence). Trimming took 1 base from V and 4 from J, leaving 5 bases between them. CDR3 length: 13 residues. The CDR3 loop reads CASSLGQYNEQFF. In DNA form, the CDR3 reads TGTGCCAGCAGCTTAGGGCAGTACAATGAGCAGTTCTTC.

The chain links TRBV28 to TRBJ2-5; 11 bases fit TRBD2. The germline V gene encodes CDR1 MDHEN and CDR2 SYDVKM. The CDR3 totals 19 residues. The V segment lost 2 bases and the J segment 2 bases; nucleotides outside the gene matches: 13. CDR3 residues: CASSLDLAGGQRVQETQYF. In nucleotides, the CDR3 is TGTGCCAGCAGTTTAGACTTAGCGGGAGGGCAAAGGGTACAAGAGACCCAGTACTTC.

The chain has TRBV5-1 and TRBJ2-1; a weak D match, TRBD2 (6 bases). CDR3 length: 17 residues. The V and J ends lost 0 bases and 2 bases respectively, with 15 bases between them. The germline V gene has CDR1 SGHRS and CDR2 YFSETQ. The CDR3 DNA reads TGCGCCAGCAGCTTGGGACTAGGGTTAGGAGCCTACAATGAGCAGTTCTTC. This encodes CASSLGLGLGAYNEQFF.

This clone was seen once. This chain connects TRBV5-1 to TRBJ2-2; TRBD1 or TRBD2 may be the D gene (5 bases each). The germline gives CDR1 SGHRS, CDR2 YFSETQ. Deletions cut 4 bases from V and 1 base from J, with 14 bases between. The CDR3 has 16 residues. CDR3 in DNA: TGCGCCAGCAGCGGCCCGAGAGGGGTGAACACCGGGGAGCTGTTTTTT. It is translated as CASSGPRGVNTGELFF.

The chain employs TRBV30 and TRBJ2-7; D is possibly TRBD1 (6 bases). CDR3 length: 15 amino acids. The germline CDR1 and CDR2 sequences are GTSNPN and SVGIG (reference sequence). Trimming took 5 bases from V and 5 from J, leaving 22 bases between them. This CDR3 reads CAWGRGDNWIHEQYF. The CDR3 bases are TGTGCCTGGGGACGTGGGGACAACTGGATCCACGAGCAGTACTTC.

The chain uses TRBV25-1 and TRBJ2-3; the D gene is possibly TRBD2 (6 bases). CDR1 MGHDK and CDR2 SYGVNS come from the germline V gene. The germline V and J ends were trimmed by 6 bases and 3 bases, with 7 bases remaining between them. CDR3 length equals 12 residues. The CDR3 DNA reads TGTGCCAGCAGGGGACTGACAGATACGCAGTATTTT. Protein: CASRGLTDTQYF. The full variable domain, in which reference TRBV25-1 and TRBJ2-3 provide the parts outside the CDR3, is EADIYQTPRYLVIGTGKKITLECSQTMGHDKMYWYQQDPGMELHLIHYSYGVNSTEKGDLSSESTVSRIRTEHFPLTLESARPSHTSQYLCASRGLTDTQYFGPGTRLTVL.

In this sample, this clone turned up once. This chain links TRBV9 with TRBJ2-3, with TRBD2 matching 9 bases. The germline gives CDR1 SGDLS, CDR2 YYNGEE. The V gene end was trimmed by 5 bases and the J gene end by 5 bases; junction bases not matched to a gene: 9. CDR3 size: 15 residues. The CDR3 region has the DNA TGTGCCAGCAGTCGGATAGCGGGAGTTGTAGATACGCAGTATTTT. As protein: CASSRIAGVVDTQYF.

The V call is TRBV6-5, the J call TRBJ2-1, with 9 bases identical to TRBD2. The CDR3 sequence is 14 residues long. J was trimmed by 1 base and V by 10 bases; bases with no gene match: 5. Germline V gene sequence: CDR1 MNHEY, CDR2 SVGAGI. The CDR3 bases are TGTGCCATTTCGAGCGGGAGGTCCTACAATGAGCAGTTCTTC. Translated, it gives CAISSGRSYNEQFF.